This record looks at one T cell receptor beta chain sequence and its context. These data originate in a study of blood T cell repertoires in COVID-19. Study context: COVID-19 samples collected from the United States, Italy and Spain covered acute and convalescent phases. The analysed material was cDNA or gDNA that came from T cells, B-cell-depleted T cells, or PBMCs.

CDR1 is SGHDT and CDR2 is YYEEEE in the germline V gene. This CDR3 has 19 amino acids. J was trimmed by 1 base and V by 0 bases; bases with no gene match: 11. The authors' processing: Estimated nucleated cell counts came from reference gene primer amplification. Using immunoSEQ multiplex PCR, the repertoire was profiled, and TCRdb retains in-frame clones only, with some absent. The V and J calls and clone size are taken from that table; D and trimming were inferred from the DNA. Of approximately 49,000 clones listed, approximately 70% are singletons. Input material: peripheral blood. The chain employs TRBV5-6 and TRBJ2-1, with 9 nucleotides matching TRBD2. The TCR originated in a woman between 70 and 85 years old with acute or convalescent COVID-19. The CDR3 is CASSLVFSGRGLSYNEQFF. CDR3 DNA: TGTGCCAGCAGCTTGGTCTTTAGCGGGAGAGGGTTGTCCTACAATGAGCAGTTCTTC.